This T cell receptor (beta chain) stems from a study of T cell responses to AZD1222 COVID-19 vaccine. Points from the study as a whole: Most donors were white British, females outnumbered males, and clonal diversity was possibly underestimated. Spike-specific TCR depth and breadth grew after two AZD1222 doses. The study sampled repertoires only after the peak T cell response. The number of AZD1222 recipients seropositive at baseline was only 6 or 7.

As for this clone: What it binds is unknown. An end of the junction differs from the germline gene, which may be a read error.

The germline gives CDR1 SGHNT, CDR2 YYREEE (reference sequence). The CDR3 length is 15 residues. Repertoires were generated with immunoSEQ multiplex PCR, while TCRdb's copy carries only in-frame clones and drops some. The sample holds 80,000 or so clones, 60% to 85% seen once. The TCR originated in an adult who received the MenACWY meningococcal vaccine as a control. The genes are TRBV5-4 and TRBJ2-7, with 9 positions matching TRBD1. The material sequenced was peripheral blood, taken 28 days after the second dose of the MenACWY control vaccine. Here the CDR3 DNA reads TGTGCCAGCAGTCGAAGCGGGACAGGGTCCTTCGAGCAGTACTTC. Protein product: CASSRSGTGSFEQYF.